This T cell receptor (beta chain) was retrieved from a study of radiation and T cells in renal cell carcinoma. Time point given: blood 4 weeks post-SBRT, at nephrectomy. Treatment reported: 15 Gy SBRT to primary tumor, nephrectomy 4 weeks later. Study-level findings and limits: In blood, top tumor clones expanded by 2 weeks, shrinking by 4.

Some clones are missing from TCRdb's copy, which holds only in-frame ones; the method was immunoSEQ multiplex PCR. The table includes some 80,000 clones, approximately 87% detected once. Germline V CDR1 and CDR2: SGHTA, FQGNSA. The V end was cut by 1 base, the J end by 10 bases, with 22 bases between. The CDR3 has 17 amino acids. Points on this clone: What it binds is not known.

The source of this sequence is a woman aged 60 to 75 with renal cell carcinoma. Material: blood, obtained from a patient whose treatment included radiotherapy and nephrectomy. The chain combines TRBV7-2 with TRBJ1-4; D remains unclear. The CDR3 DNA is TGTGCCAGCAGCTTAGGGGCCGCCGGTTATGGATTTGCAAAACTGTTTTTT. Amino acids: CASSLGAAGYGFAKLFF.